Each of the 14 T cell receptor beta chains below was sequenced from the same sample in a study of T cells after somatic rescue of genetic block. Repertoires were generated with immunoSEQ multiplex PCR, while TCRdb's copy carries only in-frame clones and drops some. Among 85,000 to 100,000 clones, 85% to 90% were seen once, and the ten largest hold around 1.6%. Sample: peripheral blood mononuclear cells (PBMCs). These receptors were collected from a woman between 18 and 29 years old.

This sequence joins TRBV27 and TRBJ2-4; 8 nucleotides line up with TRBD1. The CDR3 is 15 residues long. From germline, CDR1 is MNHEY and CDR2 SMNVEV (reference sequence). V gave up 5 bases and J gave up 6 bases; unmatched junction bases: 9. The CDR3 coding sequence is TGTGCCAGCAGTCCTCGGACAGGGTGGGGAAACATTCAGTACTTC. Translated, it gives CASSPRTGWGNIQYF.

J is TRBJ1-2 and V is TRBV25-1; D remains ambiguous. Germline assignment: CDR1 MGHDK and CDR2 SYGVNS. V lost 0 bases to trimming and J lost 2 bases, with 7 bases between them. This CDR3 has 14 amino acids. As DNA, the CDR3 is TGTGCCAGCAGTGAATATGGGTGGAACTATGGCTACACCTTC. This sequence encodes CASSEYGWNYGYTF.

The rearrangement joins TRBV27 to TRBJ2-7, with D perhaps matching TRBD2 (6 bases). V was clipped by 1 base and J by 2 bases, with 12 bases between them. The CDR3 is made up of 15 amino acids. CDR1 MNHEY and CDR2 SMNVEV come from the germline V gene (reference sequence). CDR3 bases: TGTGCCAGCAGTTTATTAGCGGTTTCGACCTACGAGCAGTACTTC. Residues: CASSLLAVSTYEQYF.

J is TRBJ1-1 and V is TRBV4-1; D perhaps matches TRBD1 (5 bases). The CDR3 contains 16 residues. Trimming cost V 4 bases and J 6 bases, with 21 bases left between them. Germline-derived CDR1 and CDR2 are MGHRA and YSYEKL. The CDR3: CASSRIPGIRGAEAFF. In DNA form, the CDR3 reads TGCGCCAGCAGCCGTATTCCAGGGATCCGGGGGGCTGAAGCTTTCTTT.

This clone has a single count. This chain links TRBV11-2 with TRBJ2-3; weak D call: TRBD2 (7 bases). The germline CDR1 and CDR2 sequences are SGHAT and FQNNGV. This CDR3 is 16 amino acids long. With 4 bases removed from V and 1 base from J, the gap between germline ends came to 15 bases. In DNA form, the CDR3 reads TGTGCCAGCAGCTCTGGCGGGGGCGCTGGCACAGATACGCAGTATTTT. It is translated as CASSSGGGAGTDTQYF.

The V gene is TRBV5-4, the J gene TRBJ1-2; D is ambiguous. Looked up from germline, CDR1 is SGHNT and CDR2 is YYREEE (reference sequence). V shed 4 bases and J shed 4 bases, with 11 bases lying between them. This CDR3 contains 13 residues. CDR3 sequence reads: CASSVDGTYGYTF. The CDR3 nucleotides are TGTGCCAGCAGCGTGGACGGCACCTATGGCTACACCTTC. The variable domain in full, completed from reference TRBV5-4 and TRBJ1-2, reads ETGVTQSPTHLIKTRGQQVTLRCSSQSGHNTVSWYQQALGQGPQFIFQYYREEENGRGNFPPRFSGLQFPNYSSELNVNALELDDSALYLCASSVDGTYGYTFGSGTRLTVV.

The chain couples TRBV18 to TRBJ2-7; D may be TRBD1 (6 bases). Trimming cost V 4 bases and J 5 bases, with 12 bases left between them. Germline CDR1 and CDR2: KGHSH and LQKENI. CDR3 length equals 13 residues. The CDR3 loop reads CASSQNEGDEQYF. In DNA, the CDR3 is TGTGCCAGCTCACAGAACGAGGGGGACGAGCAGTACTTC.

This chain uses TRBV27 with TRBJ2-3; 7 positions match TRBD1. After removal of 5 bases from V and 3 bases from J, the junction contained 8 bases not matched to a gene. This CDR3 has 15 residues. From germline, CDR1 is MNHEY and CDR2 SMNVEV (reference sequence). CDR3 sequence (DNA): TGTGCCAGCAGTAGAACCGGGACAGATACAGATACGCAGTATTTT. Its protein is CASSRTGTDTDTQYF.

The V call is TRBV18, the J call TRBJ1-1; D might be TRBD1 (6 bases). V lost 6 bases to trimming and J lost 7 bases, with 15 bases between them. This CDR3 is built from 13 residues. Germline loops: CDR1 KGHSH, CDR2 LQKENI. The CDR3 sequence is CASSSTGQNEAFF. Written as DNA, the CDR3 is TGTGCCAGCTCCTCCACGGGACAAAATGAAGCTTTCTTT.

This clone was seen just once. The rearrangement links TRBV6-5 to TRBJ2-5, with unresolved D. The J call is in doubt because the DNA end fits TRBJ2-7 better. This CDR3 is built from 13 residues. Germline-derived CDR1 and CDR2 are MNHEY and SVGAGI. For the CDR3, the DNA is TGTGCCAGCAGTTACTCGAAATGGTCCGAGCAGTACTTC. Translating gives CASSYSKWSEQYF.

J is TRBJ2-1 and V is TRBV7-6; no reliable D call. Trimming removed 5 bases at V and 0 bases at J, with 17 bases between. CDR1 is SGHVS and CDR2 is FNYEAQ in the germline V gene. This CDR3 is built from 17 residues. DNA for the CDR3: TGTGCCAGCAGCCCCTGGCCGGGCTCGAGCTCCTACAATGAGCAGTTCTTC. It codes for CASSPWPGSSSYNEQFF. The full variable domain, completed using reference TRBV7-6 and TRBJ2-1, is GAGVSQSPRYKVTKRGQDVALRCDPISGHVSLYWYRQALGQGPEFLTYFNYEAQQDKSGLPNDRFSAERPEGSISTLTIQRTEQRDSAMYRCASSPWPGSSSYNEQFFGPGTRLTVL.

The chain recombines TRBV2 with TRBJ2-3; 7 bases are a match to TRBD1. The germline V gene encodes CDR1 SNHLY and CDR2 FYNNEI. V shed 3 bases, J shed 2 bases, and the junction held 5 bases outside the gene matches. The length of the CDR3 is 15 residues. The CDR3 nucleotides read TGTGCCAGCAGTGATGGCAGGGGGTACACAGATACGCAGTATTTT. Translating it yields CASSDGRGYTDTQYF. Based on the CDR3 plus reference TRBV2 and TRBJ2-3, the full variable domain is EPEVTQTPSHQVTQMGQEVILRCVPISNHLYFYWYRQILGQKVEFLVSFYNNEISEKSEIFDDQFSVERPDGSNFTLKIRSTKLEDSAMYFCASSDGRGYTDTQYFGPGTRLTVL.

The V call is TRBV2, the J call TRBJ2-1, with 9 positions matching TRBD1. The germline CDR1 and CDR2 sequences are SNHLY and FYNNEI. V dropped 10 bases and J dropped 5; count of bases not matched to a gene: 18. CDR3 length: 17 residues. The CDR3 spells CAIPFAPRGTGNNEQFF. The DNA of the CDR3 is TGTGCCATTCCCTTCGCCCCCCGCGGGACAGGGAACAATGAGCAGTTCTTC.

The rearrangement joins TRBV7-9 to TRBJ1-5; 8 bases map to TRBD1. Germline CDR1 reads SEHNR; CDR2 reads FQNEAQ (reference sequence). The CDR3 is 15 residues long. J lost 4 bases, V lost 2 bases, and 4 bases had no gene match. The CDR3 DNA reads TGTGCCAGCAGCTTAAACAGGGGGGTGAATCAGCCCCAGCATTTT. Translated, it gives CASSLNRGVNQPQHF.